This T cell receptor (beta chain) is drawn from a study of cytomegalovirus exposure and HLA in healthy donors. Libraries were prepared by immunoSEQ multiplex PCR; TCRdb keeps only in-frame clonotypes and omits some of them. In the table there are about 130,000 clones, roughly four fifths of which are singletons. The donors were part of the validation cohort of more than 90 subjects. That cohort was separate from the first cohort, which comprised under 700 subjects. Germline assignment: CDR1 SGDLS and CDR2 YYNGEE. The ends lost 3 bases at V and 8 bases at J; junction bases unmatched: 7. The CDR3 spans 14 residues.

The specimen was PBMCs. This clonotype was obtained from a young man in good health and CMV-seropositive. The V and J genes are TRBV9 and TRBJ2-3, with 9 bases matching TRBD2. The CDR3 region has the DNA TGTGCCAGCAGCGCGCGGGGGGGTACTAGTACGCAGTATTTT. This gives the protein CASSARGGTSTQYF. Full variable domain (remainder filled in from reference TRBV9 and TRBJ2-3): DSGVTQTPKHLITATGQRVTLRCSPRSGDLSVYWYQQSLDQGLQFLIQYYNGEERAKGNILERFSAQQFPDLHSELNLSSLELGDSALYFCASSARGGTSTQYFGPGTRLTVL.